This T cell receptor beta chain comes out of a study of cytomegalovirus exposure and HLA in healthy donors. General study findings and limits: The classifier was said to identify cytomegalovirus status with high specificity and sensitivity. Indistinguishable V segments, including TRBV6-2 and TRBV6-3, were excluded. Later, TCR association rates were found to vary by HLA locus, highest for DRB1 and lowest for HLA-C.

The study ran its PCR with 60 Vbeta and 13 Jbeta primers. Here immunoSEQ multiplex PCR was the method, and the copy in TCRdb shows in-frame clones only, minus some. The table shows about 160,000 clones, with about 80% occurring only once. As to this clone: Antigen: not known.

The CDR3 runs 18 residues. Germline CDR1 and CDR2: ENHRY and SYGVKD. V was pared by 6 bases and J by 1 base, with 14 bases of the junction left unmatched. The sequenced sample consisted of PBMCs. The V and J genes are TRBV10-3 and TRBJ2-2; 7 positions agree with TRBD2. This clonotype was sampled from a man aged 25-45 years in good health and CMV-seronegative. CDR3 residues: CAIRPFGGEEKNTGELFF. The CDR3 DNA follows: TGTGCCATCAGACCATTTGGGGGGGAGGAGAAGAACACCGGGGAGCTGTTTTTT.